This T cell receptor beta chain was retrieved from a study of blood T cell repertoires in COVID-19. In its sample, this clone was seen a few times. Repertoires were generated with immunoSEQ multiplex PCR, while TCRdb's copy carries only in-frame clones and drops some. This table has around 99,000 clones, 88% appearing once. The germline V gene encodes CDR1 SGHNT and CDR2 YYREEE (reference sequence). This CDR3 is built from 16 residues. V lost 4 bases and J lost 0, with 15 bases in between. Sequencing was performed on peripheral blood. The sequence came from a man between 45 and 60 years old with active or convalescent COVID-19. The chain recombines TRBV5-4 with TRBJ2-3; D unclear. The CDR3 coding sequence is TGTGCCAGCAGCGTGGCGACGCAGCGAAGCACAGATACGCAGTATTTT. It codes for CASSVATQRSTDTQYF.